This T cell receptor beta chain derives from a study of cytomegalovirus exposure and HLA in healthy donors. Overall study context: Findings of an earlier analysis included roughly 120 million unique TCR beta sequences from around 180 million T cells.

The study's findings and limits: Productive rates of about 87% or about 30% were seen for most TCR beta V segments in an earlier analysis. Cytomegalovirus-associated TCR beta chains were listed, numbering 164. Association of a missense DCLRE1C variant with TCR beta V- and J-gene trimming was reported in a later analysis.

13 Jbeta primers and 60 Vbeta primers were used for the PCR. TCRdb keeps only in-frame clones here, not all; method: immunoSEQ multiplex PCR. This table has 150,000 to 200,000 clones, 70% to 80% appearing once. A remark on this clone: Its antigen is unknown.

Germline-derived CDR1 and CDR2 are SNHLY and FYNNEI. The CDR3 totals 16 residues. The J segment lost 7 bases and the V segment lost 5 bases, leaving 11 bases of the junction unmatched. J is TRBJ2-1 and V is TRBV2, with 10 bases fitting TRBD2. What was sequenced was PBMCs. The clonotype comes from a woman aged 45-65 years in good health and CMV-seronegative. This CDR3 reads CASSYNPSGGGNEQFF. CDR3 coding DNA: TGTGCCAGCAGTTATAACCCTAGCGGGGGTGGAAATGAGCAGTTCTTC. Complete variable domain (other parts from reference TRBV2 and TRBJ2-1): EPEVTQTPSHQVTQMGQEVILRCVPISNHLYFYWYRQILGQKVEFLVSFYNNEISEKSEIFDDQFSVERPDGSNFTLKIRSTKLEDSAMYFCASSYNPSGGGNEQFFGPGTRLTVL.